Below, 3 T cell receptor beta chains from the same sample are listed, as sequenced in a study of STAT5B mutations in CD4+ large granular lymphocyte leukemia. The repertoire was sequenced with immunoSEQ multiplex PCR; TCRdb's copy has only in-frame clones and lacks some. The table records some 21,000 clones, around three quarters of them present only once. The sample taken for sequencing was CD4+ T cells from blood buffy coats. These receptors were obtained from a human donor in good health.

The rearrangement joins TRBV21-1 to TRBJ2-1; TRBD1, the D gene given by the table, was not confirmed from the DNA. TRBV21-1 is designated a pseudogene. The CDR3 is 14 residues long. CDR3 DNA: TGTGCCAGCATAGAAGAACAGTATAGAAATGAGCAGTTCTTC. Translated, it gives CASIEEQYRNEQFF.

CDR3 DNA: TGTGCCAGCAGCTTAGTTGAGACTAGCGGTGAGCAGTTCTTC. Amino acid sequence: CASSLVETSGEQFF. This chain connects TRBV7-9 to TRBJ2-1; 9 nucleotides agree with TRBD2. V was clipped by 1 base and J by 9 bases; unmatched bases: 4. The CDR3 length is 14 residues. The germline V gene encodes CDR1 SEHNR and CDR2 FQNEAQ (reference sequence).

The V gene is TRBV11-2, the J gene TRBJ2-7; possibly TRBD2 for D (6 bases). The CDR3 is made up of 15 amino acids. The V end lost 5 bases, the J end lost 3 bases, and 17 bases lay between the germline ends. Per the germline V gene, CDR1 is SGHAT and CDR2 is FQNNGV. The CDR3 loop reads CASSPRGVENYEQYF. CDR3 nucleotides: TGTGCCAGCAGCCCGCGGGGTGTTGAAAACTACGAGCAGTACTTC.